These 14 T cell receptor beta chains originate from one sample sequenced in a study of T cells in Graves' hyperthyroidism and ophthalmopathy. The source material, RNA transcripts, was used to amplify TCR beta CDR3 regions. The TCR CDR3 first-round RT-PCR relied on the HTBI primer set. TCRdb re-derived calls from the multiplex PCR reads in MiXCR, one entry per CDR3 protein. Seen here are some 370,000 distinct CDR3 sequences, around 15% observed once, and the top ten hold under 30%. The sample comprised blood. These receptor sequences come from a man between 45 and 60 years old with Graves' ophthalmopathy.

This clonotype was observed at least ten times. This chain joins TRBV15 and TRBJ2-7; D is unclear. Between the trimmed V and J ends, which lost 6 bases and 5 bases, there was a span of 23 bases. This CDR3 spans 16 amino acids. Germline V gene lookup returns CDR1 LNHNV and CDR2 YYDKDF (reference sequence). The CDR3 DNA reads TGTGCCACCAGTCCCGTCCGAGGACGTGCGTGGGACGAGCAGTACTTC. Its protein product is CATSPVRGRAWDEQYF.

CDR3 nucleotide sequence: TGTGCCAGCAGCTTAGCCTGGGATGGCGGGGAGCTGTTTTTT. Amino acid sequence: CASSLAWDGGELFF. The chain has TRBV7-9 and TRBJ2-2; D call uncertain. Germline V gives CDR1 SEHNR, CDR2 FQNEAQ (reference sequence). Trimming cost V 0 bases and J 7 bases, with 9 bases left between them. The CDR3 runs to 14 residues.

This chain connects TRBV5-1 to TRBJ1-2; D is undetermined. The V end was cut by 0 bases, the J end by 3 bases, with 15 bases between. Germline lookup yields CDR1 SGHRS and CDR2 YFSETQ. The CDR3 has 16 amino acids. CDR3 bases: TGCGCCAGCAGCTTGGATGGAGGGAGGTCTGACTATGGCTACACCTTC. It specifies CASSLDGGRSDYGYTF.

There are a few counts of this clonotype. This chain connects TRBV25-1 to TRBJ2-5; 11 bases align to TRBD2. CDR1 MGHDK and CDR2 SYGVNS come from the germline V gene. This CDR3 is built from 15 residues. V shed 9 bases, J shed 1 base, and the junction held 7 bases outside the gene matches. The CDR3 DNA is TGTGCCAGTAGCGGGGGGGACTACCCCCAAGAGACCCAGTACTTC. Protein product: CASSGGDYPQETQYF.

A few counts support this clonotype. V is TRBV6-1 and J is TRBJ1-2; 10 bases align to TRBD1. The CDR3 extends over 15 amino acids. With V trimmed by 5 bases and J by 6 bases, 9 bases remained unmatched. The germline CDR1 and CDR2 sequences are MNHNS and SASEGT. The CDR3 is CASSRLDRGADGYTF. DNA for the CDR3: TGTGCCAGCAGTCGATTGGACAGGGGGGCGGATGGCTACACCTTC.

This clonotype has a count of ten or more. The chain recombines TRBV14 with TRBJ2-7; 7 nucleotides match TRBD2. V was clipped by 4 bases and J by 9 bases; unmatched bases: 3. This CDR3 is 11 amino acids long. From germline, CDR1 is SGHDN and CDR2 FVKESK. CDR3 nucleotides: TGTGCCAGCAGCCCCGGGGGGATGCAGTACTTC. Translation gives CASSPGGMQYF.

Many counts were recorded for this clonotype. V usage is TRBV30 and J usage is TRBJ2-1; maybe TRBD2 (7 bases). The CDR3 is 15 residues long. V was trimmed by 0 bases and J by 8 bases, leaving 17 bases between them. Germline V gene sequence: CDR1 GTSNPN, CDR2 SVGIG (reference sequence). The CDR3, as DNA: TGTGCCTGGAGTGTACAGGGCGGGAGCGGGTATGAGCAGTTCTTC. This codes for CAWSVQGGSGYEQFF.

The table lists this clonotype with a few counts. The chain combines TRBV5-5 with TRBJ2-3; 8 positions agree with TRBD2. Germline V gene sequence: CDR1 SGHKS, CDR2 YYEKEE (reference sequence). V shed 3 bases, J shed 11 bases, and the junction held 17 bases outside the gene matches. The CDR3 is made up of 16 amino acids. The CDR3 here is CASSSVAGHLTLEQYF. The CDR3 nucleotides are TGTGCCAGCAGCTCGGTAGCGGGACATCTTACCTTAGAGCAGTATTTT.

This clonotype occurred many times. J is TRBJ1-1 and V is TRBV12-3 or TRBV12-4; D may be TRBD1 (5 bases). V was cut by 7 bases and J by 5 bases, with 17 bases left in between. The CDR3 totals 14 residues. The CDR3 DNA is TGTGCCAGCAATAAGGGACCTTCACGAACTGAAGCTTTCTTT. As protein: CASNKGPSRTEAFF.

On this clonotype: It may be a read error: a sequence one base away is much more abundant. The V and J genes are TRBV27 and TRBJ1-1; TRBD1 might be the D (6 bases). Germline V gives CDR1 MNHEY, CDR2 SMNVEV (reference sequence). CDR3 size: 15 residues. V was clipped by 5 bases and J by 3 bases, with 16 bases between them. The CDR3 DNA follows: TGTGCCAGCAGTGATCCCAGGGGTCGAGACACTGAAGCTTTCTTT. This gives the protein CASSDPRGRDTEAFF.

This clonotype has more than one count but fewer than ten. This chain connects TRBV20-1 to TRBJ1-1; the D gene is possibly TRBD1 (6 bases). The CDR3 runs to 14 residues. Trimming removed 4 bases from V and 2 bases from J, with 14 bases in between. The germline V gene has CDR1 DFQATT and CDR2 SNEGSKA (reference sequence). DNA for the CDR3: TGCAGTGCTACCCGGTATGGGGGCAACACTGAAGCTTTCTTT. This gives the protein CSATRYGGNTEAFF.

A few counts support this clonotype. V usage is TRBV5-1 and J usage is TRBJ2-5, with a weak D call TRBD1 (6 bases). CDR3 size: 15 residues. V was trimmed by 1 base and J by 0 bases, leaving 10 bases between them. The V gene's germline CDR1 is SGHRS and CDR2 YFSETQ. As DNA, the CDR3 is TGCGCCAGCAGCTTGAGTGCAGGGGACCAAGAGACCCAGTACTTC. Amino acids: CASSLSAGDQETQYF.

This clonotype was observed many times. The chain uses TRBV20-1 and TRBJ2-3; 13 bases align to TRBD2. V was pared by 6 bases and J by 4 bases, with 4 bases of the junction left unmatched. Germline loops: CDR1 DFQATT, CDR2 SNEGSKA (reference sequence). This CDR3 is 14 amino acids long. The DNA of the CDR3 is TGCAGTGCGGCAACTAGCGGGAGGGCAGATACGCAGTATTTT. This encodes CSAATSGRADTQYF.

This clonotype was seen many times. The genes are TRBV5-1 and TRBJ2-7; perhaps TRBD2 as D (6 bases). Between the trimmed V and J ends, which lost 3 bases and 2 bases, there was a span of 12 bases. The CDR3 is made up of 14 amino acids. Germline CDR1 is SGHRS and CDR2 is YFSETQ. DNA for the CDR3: TGCGCCAGCAGCTCTTGGGAGGTTACCTACGAGCAGTACTTC. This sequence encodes CASSSWEVTYEQYF.